One sample yielded the 10 T cell receptor beta chains listed below, sequenced in a study of blood T cell repertoires in COVID-19. Only in-frame clones appear in the TCRdb table, and some are missing; sequencing was by immunoSEQ multiplex PCR. The sample holds 60,000 to 75,000 clones, 88% seen once. What was sequenced was peripheral blood. Receptor source: a human donor in a cohort sampled during active COVID-19.

The chain has TRBV19 and TRBJ2-3; no definite D call. The CDR3 has 14 amino acids. Between the trimmed V and J ends, which lost 5 bases and 1 base, there was a span of 10 bases. The germline V gene encodes CDR1 LNHDA and CDR2 SQIVND (reference sequence). CDR3 sequence reads: CASSLQIGTDTQYF. CDR3 DNA: TGTGCCAGTAGTTTACAGATTGGCACAGATACGCAGTATTTT.

V and J are TRBV27 and TRBJ2-3; 7 nucleotides agree with TRBD2. This CDR3 comprises 14 residues. Germline V lookup: CDR1 MNHEY, CDR2 SMNVEV (reference sequence). V dropped 3 bases and J dropped 0; count of bases not matched to a gene: 0. The CDR3 protein is CASSFSGSTDTQYF. The DNA for the CDR3 is TGTGCCAGCAGTTTTAGCGGGAGCACAGATACGCAGTATTTT.

In this sample, this clone turned up many times. This chain links TRBV7-2 with TRBJ1-2, with TRBD1 identical over 8 bases. This CDR3 region has 15 residues. Germline-derived CDR1 and CDR2 are SGHTA and FQGNSA. Trimming cost V 5 bases and J 0 bases; bases outside gene matches: 5. The CDR3 DNA reads as TGTGCCAGCAGCCCGCGACAGGGGTCTAACTATGGCTACACCTTC. This gives the protein CASSPRQGSNYGYTF.

J is TRBJ2-7 and V is TRBV28; possibly TRBD1 for D (6 bases). Germline V CDR1 and CDR2: MDHEN, SYDVKM. V was cut by 4 bases and J by 7 bases, with 17 bases left in between. The CDR3 sequence is 14 residues long. Here the CDR3 reads CASSSRDTLSEQYF. The CDR3 DNA sequence: TGTGCCAGCAGTTCACGGGACACTCTAAGTGAGCAGTACTTC.

This clone showed up just once. Other DNA sequences within the sample encode an identical CDR3. The chain carries TRBV19 and TRBJ2-6, with 7 bases identical to TRBD1. Trimming at V came to 10 bases and at J to 4 bases, leaving 16 bases not matched to a gene. The CDR3 extends over 17 amino acids. Per the germline V gene, CDR1 is LNHDA and CDR2 is SQIVND (reference sequence). CDR3 loop: CATKLRDSGVGANVLTF. In DNA, the CDR3 is TGTGCCACCAAACTCCGGGACAGTGGCGTAGGGGCCAACGTCCTGACTTTC.

The genes are TRBV18 and TRBJ2-7; 10 nucleotides align to TRBD1. J was trimmed by 5 bases and V by 4 bases; bases with no gene match: 8. CDR3 length: 15 amino acids. Germline V gives CDR1 KGHSH, CDR2 LQKENI. CDR3 DNA sequence: TGTGCCAGCTCACGCCGACAGGGGGCGAGAGACGAGCAGTACTTC. It specifies CASSRRQGARDEQYF.

The chain uses TRBV18 and TRBJ2-7; D perhaps matches TRBD1 (5 bases). The CDR3 totals 15 residues. CDR1 and CDR2 (germline): KGHSH, LQKENI. V lost 0 bases and J 4 bases, leaving 13 bases between the germline ends. CDR3 DNA: TGTGCCAGCTCACCACCGGGCTGGGGCTTTTACGAGCAGTACTTC. Its protein is CASSPPGWGFYEQYF.

The gene calls are TRBV4-1 and TRBJ2-1, with 7 bases that match TRBD2. This CDR3 contains 16 residues. Germline assignment: CDR1 MGHRA and CDR2 YSYEKL. V lost 0 bases, J lost 3 bases, and 5 bases stayed unmatched. CDR3 sequence (DNA): TGCGCCAGCAGCCAAGATCCTGGGACTAACTACAATGAGCAGTTCTTC. Protein sequence: CASSQDPGTNYNEQFF.

The chain joins TRBV18 to TRBJ2-5, with 7 nucleotides matching TRBD1. Trimming removed 6 bases from V and 4 bases from J; junction bases left unmatched: 11. Per germline, CDR1 KGHSH and CDR2 LQKENI. This CDR3 has 15 residues. The CDR3: CASSSPGGIGETQYF. The CDR3 nucleotides are TGTGCCAGCTCCTCCCCAGGGGGTATAGGAGAGACCCAGTACTTC.

This clone showed up just a few times. The chain has TRBV5-1 and TRBJ1-1; D perhaps matches TRBD1 (5 bases). Germline V gene lookup returns CDR1 SGHRS and CDR2 YFSETQ. The CDR3 runs to 15 residues. Trimming took off 4 bases at V and 5 bases at J, with 18 bases between the two ends. CDR3 DNA sequence: TGCGCCAGCAGCCCCTGGTACGGGTCAGGGACTGAAGCTTTCTTT. Translation: CASSPWYGSGTEAFF.